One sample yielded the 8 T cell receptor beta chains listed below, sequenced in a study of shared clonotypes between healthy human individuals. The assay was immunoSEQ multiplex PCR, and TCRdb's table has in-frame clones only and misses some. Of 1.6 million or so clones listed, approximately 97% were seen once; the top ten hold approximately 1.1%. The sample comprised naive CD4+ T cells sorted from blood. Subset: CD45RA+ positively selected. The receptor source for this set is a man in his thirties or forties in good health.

DNA of the CDR3: TGCAGCGCTAAACCGGGACCCAGGGGAGATACGCAGTATTTT. Amino acids: CSAKPGPRGDTQYF. J is TRBJ2-3 and V is TRBV29-1; possible D gene TRBD1, 6 bases. The germline CDR1 and CDR2 sequences are SQVTM and ANQGSEA. Trimming took off 7 bases at V and 5 bases at J, with 19 bases between the two ends. The CDR3 contains 14 residues.

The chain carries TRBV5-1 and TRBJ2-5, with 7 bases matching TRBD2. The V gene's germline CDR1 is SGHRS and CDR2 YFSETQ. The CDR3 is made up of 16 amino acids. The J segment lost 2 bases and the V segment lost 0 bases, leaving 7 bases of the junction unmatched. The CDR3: CASSLGLAAPQETQYF. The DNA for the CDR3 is TGCGCCAGCAGCTTGGGGCTAGCGGCTCCTCAAGAGACCCAGTACTTC.

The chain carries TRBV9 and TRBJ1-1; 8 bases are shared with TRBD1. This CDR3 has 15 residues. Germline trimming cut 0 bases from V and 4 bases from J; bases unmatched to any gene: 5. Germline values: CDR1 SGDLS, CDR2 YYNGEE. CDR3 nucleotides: TGTGCCAGCAGCGTAGTTGGACAGGGTTCCACTGAAGCTTTCTTT. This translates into CASSVVGQGSTEAFF.

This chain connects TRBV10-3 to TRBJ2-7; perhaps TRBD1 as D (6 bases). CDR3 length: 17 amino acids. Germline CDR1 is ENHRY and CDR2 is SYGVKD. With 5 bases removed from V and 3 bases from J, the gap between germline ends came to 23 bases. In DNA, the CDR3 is TGTGCCATCAGTCGGGGCAAGACAGGTGAGCTCGGCTACGAGCAGTACTTC. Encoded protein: CAISRGKTGELGYEQYF.

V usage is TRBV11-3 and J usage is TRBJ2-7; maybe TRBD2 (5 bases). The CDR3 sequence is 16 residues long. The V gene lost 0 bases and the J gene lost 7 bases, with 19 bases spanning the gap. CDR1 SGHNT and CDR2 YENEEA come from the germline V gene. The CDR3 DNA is TGTGCCAGCAGCTTAGATACGTCGATGACAACGGGGGAGCAGTACTTC. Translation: CASSLDTSMTTGEQYF.

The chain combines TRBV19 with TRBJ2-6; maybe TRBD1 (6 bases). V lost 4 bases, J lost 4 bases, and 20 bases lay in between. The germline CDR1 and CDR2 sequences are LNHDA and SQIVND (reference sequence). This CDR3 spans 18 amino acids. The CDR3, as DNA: TGTGCCAGTAGTACACAGGGTAAACAGGTGGCCGGGGCCAACGTCCTGACTTTC. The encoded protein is CASSTQGKQVAGANVLTF.

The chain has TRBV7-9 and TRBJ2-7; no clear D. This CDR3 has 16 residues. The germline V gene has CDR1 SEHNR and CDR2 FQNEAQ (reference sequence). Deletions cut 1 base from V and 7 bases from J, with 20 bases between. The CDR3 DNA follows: TGTGCCAGCAGCTTAGTTTCGGGTACTACCGCCCGAGAGCAGTACTTC. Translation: CASSLVSGTTAREQYF.

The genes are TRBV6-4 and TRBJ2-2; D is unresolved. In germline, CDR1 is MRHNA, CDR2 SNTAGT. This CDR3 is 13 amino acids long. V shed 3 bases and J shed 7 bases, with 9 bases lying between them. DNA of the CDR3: TGTGCCAGCAGTGAGGGATTTAGCGGGGAGCTGTTTTTT. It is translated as CASSEGFSGELFF.